This is a list of T cell receptor beta chains from one sample in a study of T cell repertoires in cytomegalovirus infection. One entry per CDR3 protein, called by TCRdb with MiXCR from the reads. This table holds hundreds of thousands of distinct CDR3 sequences, roughly 46% found once. These TCRs' antigens remain unknown. The sample was cultured PBMCs, taken from culture after CMV antigen stimulation. Source of these receptors: a human donor in good health (CMV status not recorded). Some clones in this sample may be carry-over from other donors' samples. The CDR3 runs from the conserved cysteine through the conserved F or W. A D gene is named only where the DNA matches it firmly. Clone size is stated in some rows and not others, as once, few, many or a class when expanded.

size	V	D	J	CDR3	DNA
.	TRBV6-1	TRBD2	TRBJ2-7	CASRTGGNYYEQYF	TGTGCCAGCAGGACGGGGGGAAACTACTACGAGCAGTACTTC
few	TRBV10-3	TRBD2	TRBJ2-5	CAISQSSGGPQETQYF	TGTGCCATCAGTCAATCTAGCGGGGGGCCCCAAGAGACCCAGTACTTC
many	TRBV7-2	TRBD1	TRBJ1-5	CASSSGQVNQPQHF	TGTGCCAGCAGCTCCGGACAGGTCAATCAGCCCCAGCATTTT
.	TRBV15	.	TRBJ2-7	CATSTSRGSYEQYF	TGTGCCACCAGCACCTCCAGGGGCTCCTACGAGCAGTACTTC
few	TRBV29-1	.	TRBJ1-1	CSGQNTEAFF	TGCAGCGGTCAAAACACTGAAGCTTTCTTT
few	TRBV7-2	TRBD1	TRBJ1-1	CASSLSWGQLGSAFF	TGTGCCAGCAGCTTAAGTTGGGGACAGCTCGGATCGGCTTTCTTT
few	TRBV12-3/TRBV12-4	.	TRBJ1-5	CASSFDRQNPKYNQPQHF	TGTGCCAGCAGTTTTGATCGGCAAAACCCCAAGTACAATCAGCCCCAGCATTTT
many	TRBV7-2	.	TRBJ1-1	CASSLMDKTEAFF	TGTGCCAGCAGCCTTATGGATAAGACTGAAGCTTTCTTT
.	TRBV2	.	TRBJ2-5	CASSGSSNQETQYF	TGTGCCAGCAGTGGGTCTAGCAACCAAGAGACCCAGTACTTC
.	TRBV20-1	TRBD1	TRBJ2-7	CSARTGGLAYEQYF	TGCAGTGCGCGAACAGGGGGATTGGCCTACGAGCAGTACTTC
.	TRBV7-2	TRBD1	TRBJ2-1	CASSLRNRGSSYNEQFF	TGTGCCAGCAGCTTGAGAAACAGGGGGAGCTCCTACAATGAGCAGTTCTTC
.	TRBV15	TRBD1	TRBJ2-1	CATSTAGGWYNEQFF	TGTGCCACCAGCACTGCAGGGGGATGGTACAATGAGCAGTTCTTC
.	TRBV4-1	.	TRBJ1-4	CASSQGPTEGEKLFF	TGCGCCAGCAGCCAGGGACCGACGGAGGGGGAAAAACTGTTTTTT
.	TRBV7-3	.	TRBJ1-3	CASSFVGGSGNTIYF	TGTGCCAGCAGCTTCGTTGGGGGCTCTGGAAACACCATATATTTT
.	TRBV5-4	TRBD2	TRBJ2-7	CASSHTPVRGLAENQYF	TGTGCCAGCAGCCATACCCCGGTCCGGGGACTAGCAGAGAATCAGTACTTC
.	TRBV6-6	TRBD2	TRBJ2-3	CASSYSGLALTYF	TGTGCCAGCAGTTACTCTGGACTAGCTTTAACGTATTTT
.	TRBV19	.	TRBJ2-5	CATSSGAAARAQYF	TGTGCCACTTCCAGTGGGGCCGCGGCGAGGGCCCAGTACTTC
.	TRBV19	.	TRBJ2-5	CASTGGSQETQYF	TGTGCCAGTACTGGGGGCAGCCAAGAGACCCAGTACTTC
few	TRBV11-2	.	TRBJ2-5	CASSSSRPLTGPGWTQYF	TGTGCCAGCAGCTCCTCTCGCCCGCTGACAGGCCCAGGGTGGACCCAGTACTTC
.	TRBV7-2	.	TRBJ2-3	CASSLEGGTRTNTQYF	TGTGCCAGCAGCTTAGAGGGCGGAACCCGAACTAATACGCAGTATTTT
.	TRBV2	.	TRBJ2-7	CASSETVIPPQYF	TGTGCCAGCAGTGAAACGGTGATCCCTCCCCAGTACTTC
few	TRBV6-2/TRBV6-3	.	TRBJ1-1	CASSRAWAAKAFF	TGTGCCAGCAGTAGGGCCTGGGCAGCTAAAGCTTTCTTT
.	TRBV11-2	.	TRBJ2-1	CASSQVSSGGGQFF	TGTGCCAGCAGCCAAGTTTCGTCGGGGGGCGGACAGTTCTTC
few	TRBV5-1	.	TRBJ2-7	CASKLENYEQYF	TGCGCCAGCAAGCTCGAAAACTACGAGCAGTACTTC
few	TRBV11-2	TRBD2	TRBJ2-7	CASSLDLAGLYEQYF	TGTGCCAGCAGCTTAGACCTAGCGGGCCTCTACGAGCAGTACTTC
.	TRBV7-6	.	TRBJ2-3	CASSLGIGVADTQYF	TGTGCCAGCAGCTTAGGGATCGGGGTGGCAGATACGCAGTATTTT
few	TRBV7-8	TRBD1	TRBJ1-1	CASSSGQGAMNTEAFF	TGTGCCAGCAGCTCGGGACAGGGAGCCATGAACACTGAAGCTTTCTTT
many	TRBV7-2	.	TRBJ1-4	CASSLGPGQDNEKLFF	TGTGCCAGCAGCTTAGGACCGGGACAAGATAATGAAAAACTGTTTTTT
few	TRBV7-2	TRBD2	TRBJ2-1	CASSLKTSLLNYNEQFF	TGTGCCAGCAGCCTAAAGACTAGCCTTTTGAACTACAATGAGCAGTTCTTC
few	TRBV5-1	TRBD1	TRBJ2-1	CASTLGDRGLVDEQFF	TGCGCCAGCACCCTGGGAGACAGGGGGCTGGTGGATGAGCAGTTCTTC
.	TRBV6-1	.	TRBJ2-5	CASTGSKRVETQYF	TGTGCCAGCACGGGTAGCAAGAGGGTAGAGACCCAGTACTTC
.	TRBV4-3	.	TRBJ2-7	CASSQVRGPNEQYF	TGCGCCAGCAGCCAAGTCCGGGGGCCGAACGAGCAGTACTTC
.	TRBV6-6	.	TRBJ1-3	CASSYSRDGRSGNTIYF	TGTGCCAGCAGTTACTCGAGAGATGGGCGCTCTGGAAACACCATATATTTT
.	TRBV7-2	.	TRBJ2-3	CASSSLGLPDTQYF	TGTGCCAGCAGCTCCCTAGGACTCCCCGATACGCAGTATTTT
.	TRBV7-6	.	TRBJ2-1	CASSLVGTDYNEQFF	TGTGCCAGCAGCTTAGTCGGGACCGATTACAATGAGCAGTTCTTC
.	TRBV27	.	TRBJ2-7	CASSLGSRGGKQYF	TGTGCCAGCAGTTTAGGTAGCAGGGGGGGAAAGCAGTACTTC
few	TRBV6-5	.	TRBJ2-1	CASSPQGRSGYNEQFF	TGTGCCAGCAGCCCCCAAGGTCGGAGCGGCTACAATGAGCAGTTCTTC
.	TRBV6-6	TRBD2	TRBJ2-5	CATAGGRETQYF	TGTGCCACCGCGGGGGGGCGGGAGACCCAGTACTTC
few	TRBV7-9	TRBD2	TRBJ2-3	CASTRRASGGRIPDTQYF	TGTGCCAGCACTCGGCGGGCTAGCGGGGGAAGGATACCAGATACGCAGTATTTT
.	TRBV7-9	.	TRBJ2-5	CASSLQFGSQETQYF	TGTGCCAGCAGCTTGCAGTTCGGGAGCCAAGAGACCCAGTACTTC
.	TRBV6-4	TRBD2	TRBJ2-7	CASSDERENEQYF	TGTGCCAGCAGTGACGAGCGGGAGAACGAGCAGTACTTC
once	TRBV20-1	TRBD2	TRBJ2-3	CSAPSGTGGDTQYF	TGCAGTGCTCCTAGCGGGACTGGAGGGGATACGCAGTATTTT
.	TRBV7-2	.	TRBJ1-2	CASTIGVTLGGYTF	TGTGCCAGCACTATAGGTGTCACCCTGGGGGGCTACACCTTC
.	TRBV6-5	.	TRBJ1-6	CASSGQVLNSPLHF	TGTGCCAGCTCTGGGCAGGTCTTAAATTCACCCCTCCACTTT
.	TRBV6-6	TRBD1	TRBJ1-2	CATGTGPNYGYTF	TGTGCCACCGGGACAGGACCCAACTATGGCTACACCTTC
few	TRBV18	.	TRBJ2-1	CASSPMAPQGRFNEQFF	TGTGCCAGCTCACCCATGGCCCCCCAGGGAAGGTTCAATGAGCAGTTCTTC
few	TRBV7-2	.	TRBJ1-4	CASSLDPNEKLFF	TGTGCCAGCAGCTTAGACCCCAATGAAAAACTGTTTTTT
few	TRBV7-2	.	TRBJ1-2	CASSLQTAYGYTF	TGTGCCAGCAGCTTACAAACAGCTTATGGCTACACCTTC
.	TRBV28	TRBD1	TRBJ2-7	CATTPRQGAEQYF	TGTGCCACCACTCCCCGACAGGGGGCTGAGCAGTACTTC
.	TRBV29-1	TRBD1	TRBJ1-1	CSVGDRGPYTEAFF	TGCAGCGTTGGGGACAGGGGGCCCTACACTGAAGCTTTCTTT
.	TRBV7-3	TRBD2	TRBJ2-1	CASRPTSPGTSAYNEQFF	TGTGCCAGCAGGCCAACTTCTCCCGGGACTAGCGCCTACAATGAGCAGTTCTTC
.	TRBV11-2	.	TRBJ2-1	CASRRWGRSENEQFF	TGTGCCAGCAGGCGTTGGGGCCGATCCGAAAATGAGCAGTTCTTC
.	TRBV23-1	.	TRBJ2-7	CASSQSRPTEGYEQYF	TGCGCCAGCAGTCAATCGCGACCCACCGAGGGCTACGAGCAGTACTTC
.	TRBV2	.	TRBJ2-3	CASRLAEDTQYF	TGTGCCAGCAGGTTAGCGGAGGATACGCAGTATTTT
few	TRBV7-2	.	TRBJ2-5	CASSLVSAGWYQETQYF	TGTGCCAGCAGCTTAGTATCGGCCGGATGGTACCAAGAGACCCAGTACTTC
few	TRBV12-3/TRBV12-4	.	TRBJ1-1	CASSLAAAENTEAFF	TGTGCCAGCAGTTTAGCTGCAGCAGAGAACACTGAAGCTTTCTTT
once	TRBV7-2	TRBD1	TRBJ1-1	CASSKQGQVSPEAFF	TGTGCCAGCAGCAAACAGGGACAGGTTTCTCCTGAAGCTTTCTTT